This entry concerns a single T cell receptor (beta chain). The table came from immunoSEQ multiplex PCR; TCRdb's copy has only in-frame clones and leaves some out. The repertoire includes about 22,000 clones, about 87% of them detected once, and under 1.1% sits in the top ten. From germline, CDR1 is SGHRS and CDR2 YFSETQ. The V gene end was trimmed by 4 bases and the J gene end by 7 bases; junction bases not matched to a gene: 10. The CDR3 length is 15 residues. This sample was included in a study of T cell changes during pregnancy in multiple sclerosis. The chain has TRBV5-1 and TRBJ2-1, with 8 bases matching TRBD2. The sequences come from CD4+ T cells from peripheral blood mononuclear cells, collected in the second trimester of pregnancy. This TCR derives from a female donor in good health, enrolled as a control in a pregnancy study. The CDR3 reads CASSTQRTSKNEQFF. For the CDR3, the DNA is TGCGCCAGCAGCACTCAAAGGACTAGCAAAAATGAGCAGTTCTTC.